One and the same sample provided the 15 T cell receptor beta chains below, sequenced in a study of human T cells and chemical hapten exposure. Indicated time point: patch test 2, 6 weeks after DPC sensitization. Documented treatment: therapeutic diphenylcyclopropenone sensitization with weekly scalp DPC. Using its own MiXCR run on the RACE reads, TCRdb lists one record per CDR3 protein. The sample includes 95,000 or so distinct CDR3 sequences, approximately 10% seen only once; the top ten take 3% to 4%. The specimen was whole blood, collected in connection with sensitization to the hapten diphenylcyclopropenone (DPC). The receptors shown here come from a woman aged 40 to 50 with alopecia areata. Some clones in this sample may be carry-over from other donors' samples.

The sample holds a few counts of this clonotype. This chain uses TRBV4-1 with TRBJ2-6; unclear D gene. The CDR3 runs to 17 residues. CDR1 is MGHRA, CDR2 YSYEKL, per germline. V shed 1 base and J shed 2 bases, with 12 bases lying between them. CDR3 coding DNA: TGCGCCAGCAGCCAAGCGCAGGTACCCCCTGGGGCCAACGTCCTGACTTTC. Translating gives CASSQAQVPPGANVLTF.

Many counts were recorded for this clonotype. The chain is built from TRBV12-3 or TRBV12-4 and TRBJ2-7, with D perhaps TRBD1 or TRBD2 (5 bases each). Trimming took off 5 bases at V and 0 bases at J, with 8 bases between the two ends. This CDR3 comprises 13 residues. The CDR3 loop is CASSPGPSYEQYF. CDR3 bases: TGTGCCAGCAGTCCGGGGCCCTCCTACGAGCAGTACTTC.

This clonotype was seen repeatedly, ten times or more. The chain uses TRBV28 and TRBJ2-5, with D maybe TRBD2 (5 bases). V was trimmed by 8 bases and J by 4 bases, leaving 11 bases between them. This CDR3 has 12 amino acids. Germline V gives CDR1 MDHEN, CDR2 SYDVKM. CDR3 protein: CASEKGRETQYF. The CDR3 nucleotides are TGTGCCAGCGAAAAAGGGAGAGAGACCCAGTACTTC.

This clonotype was counted between two and nine times. The chain uses TRBV12-3 or TRBV12-4 and TRBJ2-7; 7 bases match TRBD2. The CDR3 is 15 amino acids. V was pared by 5 bases and J by 5 bases, with 12 bases of the junction left unmatched. The CDR3 nucleotides read TGTGCCAGCAGTCCCATAGCGGGTAGGGGCCACGAGCAGTACTTC. It translates to CASSPIAGRGHEQYF.

This clonotype showed up many times. Here the CDR3 reads CASSLTLEVLRGVYGYTF. The CDR3 region has the DNA TGTGCCAGCAGTTTAACGTTGGAGGTTCTCAGGGGGGTCTATGGCTACACCTTC. V is TRBV27 and J is TRBJ1-2; 7 nucleotides line up with TRBD1. The V segment lost 2 bases and the J segment 4 bases; nucleotides outside the gene matches: 16. Germline CDR1 reads MNHEY; CDR2 reads SMNVEV (reference sequence). This CDR3 is built from 18 residues.

This clonotype was observed at least ten times. This chain connects TRBV7-9 to TRBJ2-2; no clear D gene. Trimming took 5 bases from V and 0 from J, leaving 13 bases between them. Germline V gene data show CDR1 as SEHNR and CDR2 as FQNEAQ (reference sequence). The CDR3 is 16 amino acids. CDR3 sequence reads: CASSTKDGPNTGELFF. The DNA for the CDR3 is TGTGCCAGCAGCACAAAGGACGGGCCGAACACCGGGGAGCTGTTTTTT.

The chain joins TRBV19 to TRBJ1-2; D might be TRBD1 (6 bases). CDR3 size: 12 residues. The V end lost 4 bases, the J end lost 7 bases, and 10 bases lay between the germline ends. Germline CDR1 LNHDA, CDR2 SQIVND (reference sequence). The CDR3 spells CASSRTVGGYTF. As DNA, the CDR3 is TGTGCCAGTAGTAGGACAGTCGGTGGCTACACCTTC.

This clonotype came up many times. This chain links TRBV2 with TRBJ2-7, with TRBD2 identical over 11 bases. CDR3 size: 14 residues. In germline, CDR1 is SNHLY, CDR2 FYNNEI. Unmatched junction bases numbered 4, after V lost 6 bases and J lost 3 bases. This CDR3 reads CASSRLAGSYEQYF. The CDR3 nucleotides read TGTGCCAGCAGCCGACTAGCGGGGAGCTACGAGCAGTACTTC.

Of note for this clonotype: A much larger clone differs by one base, so this may be a read error. The V gene is TRBV12-3 or TRBV12-4, the J gene TRBJ2-3; no definite D call. Trimming removed 6 bases at V and 1 base at J, with 5 bases between. CDR3 length: 12 residues. CDR3 bases: TGTGCCAGCAGCCTACGCACAGATACGCAGTATTTT. Protein: CASSLRTDTQYF.

This chain uses TRBV4-3 with TRBJ2-7; 9 nucleotides align to TRBD1. The CDR3 spans 14 residues. V gave up 4 bases and J gave up 3 bases; unmatched junction bases: 4. CDR1 is LGHNA and CDR2 is YSLEER in the germline V gene. The CDR3, as DNA: TGCGCCAGCAGCCGGGACAGGGACTTCTACGAGCAGTACTTC. It specifies CASSRDRDFYEQYF.

This clonotype was found a few times. CDR3 nucleotides: TGTGCCAGCAGCCGAGACAGAAATCAGCCCCAGCATTTT. Its translation is CASSRDRNQPQHF. The chain employs TRBV7-2 and TRBJ1-5, with TRBD1 as a possible D gene (5 bases). Germline V gene data show CDR1 as SGHTA and CDR2 as FQGNSA. The V gene lost 5 bases and the J gene lost 4 bases, with 9 bases spanning the gap. There are 13 residues in the CDR3.

The chain employs TRBV20-1 and TRBJ1-5, with D uncertain. Germline CDR1 reads DFQATT; CDR2 reads SNEGSKA (reference sequence). The length of the CDR3 is 14 residues. V was shortened by 5 bases and J by 0 bases, with 11 bases between the two germline ends. CDR3 region: CSAVRGPSNQPQHF. Written as DNA, the CDR3 is TGCAGTGCTGTAAGAGGGCCTAGCAATCAGCCCCAGCATTTT.

This clonotype has at least ten counts. The chain carries TRBV20-1 and TRBJ2-2; D ambiguous. V lost 3 bases and J 1 base, leaving 6 bases between the germline ends. The CDR3 consists of 13 residues. From germline, CDR1 is DFQATT and CDR2 SNEGSKA (reference sequence). The CDR3 DNA reads TGCAGTGCTAGGACCCTGAACACCGGGGAGCTGTTTTTT. Its translation: CSARTLNTGELFF.

This clonotype has at least ten counts. The chain has TRBV6-2 or TRBV6-3 and TRBJ2-4; TRBD2 is a possible D gene (6 bases). V lost 7 bases and J lost 1, with 26 bases in between. Germline CDR1 reads MNHEY; CDR2 reads SVGEGT. The CDR3 has 19 residues. CDR3: CASTRHGTGREMAKNIQYF. In nucleotides, the CDR3 is TGTGCCAGCACTCGTCACGGGACTGGACGGGAGATGGCCAAAAACATTCAGTACTTC.

The chain recombines TRBV6-1 with TRBJ1-3, with 8 bases that match TRBD1. V was clipped by 6 bases and J by 4 bases; unmatched bases: 2. Germline CDR1 reads MNHNS; CDR2 reads SASEGT. The CDR3 sequence is 13 residues long. The CDR3 sequence: CASSRTGGNTIYF. The CDR3 DNA reads TGTGCCAGCAGCCGGACAGGGGGAAACACCATATATTTT.